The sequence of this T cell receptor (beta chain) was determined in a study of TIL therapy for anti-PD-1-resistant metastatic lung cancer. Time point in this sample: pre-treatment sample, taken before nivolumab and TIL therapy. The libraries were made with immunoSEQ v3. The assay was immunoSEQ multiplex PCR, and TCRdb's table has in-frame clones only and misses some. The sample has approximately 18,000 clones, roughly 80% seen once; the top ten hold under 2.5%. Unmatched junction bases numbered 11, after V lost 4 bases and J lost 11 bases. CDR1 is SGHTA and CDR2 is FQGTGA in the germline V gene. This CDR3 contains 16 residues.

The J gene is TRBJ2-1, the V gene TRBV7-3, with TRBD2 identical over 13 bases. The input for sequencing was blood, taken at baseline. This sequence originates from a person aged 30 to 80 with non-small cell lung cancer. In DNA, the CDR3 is TGTGCCAGCAGCTCTATCCCGGGGACTAGCGGGACTCAGCAGTTCTTC. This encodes CASSSIPGTSGTQQFF.